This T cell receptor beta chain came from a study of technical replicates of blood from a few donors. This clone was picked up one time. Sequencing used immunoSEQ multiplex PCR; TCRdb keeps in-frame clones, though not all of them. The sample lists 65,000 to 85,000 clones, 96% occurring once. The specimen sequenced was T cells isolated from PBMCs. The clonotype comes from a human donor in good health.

CDR3 in amino acids: CASSFLAGGYNEQFF. CDR3 DNA sequence: TGTGCCAGCAGTTTTTTAGCGGGAGGGTACAATGAGCAGTTCTTC. The chain uses TRBV27 and TRBJ2-1, with 11 bases fitting TRBD2. The germline CDR1 and CDR2 sequences are MNHEY and SMNVEV (reference sequence). The CDR3 spans 15 residues. J was trimmed by 4 bases and V by 3 bases; bases with no gene match: 2.